This TCR beta chain was captured in a study of blood T cell repertoires in COVID-19. At the level of the study: In each case, the material was cDNA or gDNA derived from T cells, B-cell-depleted T cells, or PBMCs.

From its first to its last residue, the CDR3 has 11 amino acids. The germline V gene encodes CDR1 GTSNPN and CDR2 SVGIG (reference sequence). Everyone who took part was 18 to 89 years old, and they came from some 23 US areas. Participants were placed into cohorts based on the clinical history they reported. Authors' analysis steps: Reference gene primers were amplified, and this amplification served to estimate nucleated cell counts. Data came from immunoSEQ multiplex PCR; TCRdb stores just in-frame clones and leaves some out. V and J calls and clone size are given by that table; D and trimming were obtained from the DNA. The sample consists of some 140,000 clones, 84% of them appearing once. On this clone: This is likely a read error, given that the CDR3 carries no conserved phenylalanine or tryptophan at its end. No DNA is shown, since the ends of the CDR3 on it are uncertain; the CDR3 is the one TCRdb lists.

Sequencing input: PBMCs or T cells enriched from blood (not recorded which). The clonotype originates from a man in his forties with acute COVID-19. V usage is TRBV30 and J usage is TRBJ1-2; TRBD1 is the table's D call and was not checked against the DNA. The chain's CDR3 is CAWSRYFIQGI.